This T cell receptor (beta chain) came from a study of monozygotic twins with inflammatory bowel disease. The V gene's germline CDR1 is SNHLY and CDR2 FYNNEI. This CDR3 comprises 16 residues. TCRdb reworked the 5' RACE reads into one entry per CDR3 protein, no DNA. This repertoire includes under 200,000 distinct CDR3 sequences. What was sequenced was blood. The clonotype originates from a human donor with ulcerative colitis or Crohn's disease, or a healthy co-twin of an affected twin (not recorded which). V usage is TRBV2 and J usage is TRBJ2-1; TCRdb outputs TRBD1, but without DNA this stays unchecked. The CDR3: CASSPRTGGGINEQFF.